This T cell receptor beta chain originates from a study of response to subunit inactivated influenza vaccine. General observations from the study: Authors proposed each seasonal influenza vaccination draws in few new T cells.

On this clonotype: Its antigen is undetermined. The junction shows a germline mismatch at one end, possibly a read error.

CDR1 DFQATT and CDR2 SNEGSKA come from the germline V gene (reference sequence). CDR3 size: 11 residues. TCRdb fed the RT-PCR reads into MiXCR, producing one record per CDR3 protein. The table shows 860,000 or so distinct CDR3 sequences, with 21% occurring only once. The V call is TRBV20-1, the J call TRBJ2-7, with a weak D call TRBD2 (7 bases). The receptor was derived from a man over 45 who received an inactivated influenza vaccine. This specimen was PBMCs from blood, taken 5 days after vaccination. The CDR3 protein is CSARGGGSLCF. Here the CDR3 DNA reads TGCAGTGCTCGAGGGGGGGGCTCCCTTTGTTTC.